Listed below are T cell receptor beta chains from one sample, sequenced in a study of blood T cells in healthy people across ages. One entry per CDR3 protein results from TCRdb running MiXCR on the 5' RACE reads. The sample has 700,000 to 900,000 distinct CDR3 sequences, 53% seen once. Sequenced sample: blood. The receptors were sampled from a man older than 75 in good health. CDR3s include the opening cysteine and the closing phenylalanine or tryptophan. A D gene is named only where the DNA matches it firmly. Only part of the rows carry a size: once, few, many, or a class if the clone is expanded.

J gene: TRBJ2-3; D gene: NA; clone size: once; CDR3 length: 15; V gene: TRBV20-1; CDR3 protein: CSANLGETSTDTQYF; CDR3 DNA: TGCAGTGCAAATCTTGGCGAAACTAGCACAGATACGCAGTATTTT
J gene: TRBJ2-5; D gene: NA; clone size: NA; CDR3 length: 13; V gene: TRBV2; CDR3 protein: CASGGGLHNEQYF; CDR3 DNA: TGTGCCAGCGGAGGGGGACTCCATAATGAGCAGTACTTC
J gene: TRBJ2-7; D gene: NA; clone size: NA; CDR3 length: 17; V gene: TRBV5-1; CDR3 protein: CASSSPKGGAQYYEQYF; CDR3 DNA: TGCGCCAGCAGCTCGCCCAAGGGGGGGGCTCAATACTACGAGCAGTACTTC
J gene: TRBJ2-3; D gene: NA; clone size: NA; CDR3 length: 13; V gene: TRBV20-1; CDR3 protein: CSARDTGLPAAYF; CDR3 DNA: TGCAGTGCTAGAGATACGGGGCTCCCCGCGGCGTATTTT
J gene: TRBJ2-7; D gene: NA; clone size: many; CDR3 length: 12; V gene: TRBV5-1; CDR3 protein: CASSLTSYEQYF; CDR3 DNA: TGTGCCAGCAGCTTAACATCCTACGAGCAGTACTTC
J gene: TRBJ2-6; D gene: NA; clone size: NA; CDR3 length: 13; V gene: TRBV25-1; CDR3 protein: CATLRSGANVLTF; CDR3 DNA: TGCGCCACCCTCCGGTCGGGGGCCAACGTCCTGACTTTC
J gene: TRBJ2-7; D gene: NA; clone size: NA; CDR3 length: 11; V gene: TRBV10-3; CDR3 protein: CAIREGHEQYF; CDR3 DNA: TGTGCCATCAGAGAGGGGCACGAGCAGTACTTC
J gene: TRBJ2-1; D gene: NA; clone size: NA; CDR3 length: 15; V gene: TRBV20-1; CDR3 protein: CSATDPGPGYNEQFF; CDR3 DNA: TGCAGTGCTACTGACCCGGGCCCGGGGTACAATGAGCAGTTCTTC
J gene: TRBJ2-5; D gene: NA; clone size: NA; CDR3 length: 14; V gene: TRBV2; CDR3 protein: CASRGDSAYNEQYF; CDR3 DNA: TGTGCCAGCAGGGGGGACTCTGCCTACAATGAGCAGTACTTC
J gene: TRBJ1-1; D gene: NA; clone size: once; CDR3 length: 14; V gene: TRBV6-6; CDR3 protein: CASSLAGEHTEAFF; CDR3 DNA: TGTGCCAGCAGTTTGGCAGGGGAGCACACTGAAGCTTTCTTT
J gene: TRBJ2-3; D gene: TRBD2; clone size: NA; CDR3 length: 16; V gene: TRBV24-1; CDR3 protein: CVTSDPGLAGADTQYF; CDR3 DNA: TGTGTCACCAGTGACCCAGGACTAGCGGGAGCAGATACGCAGTATTTT
J gene: TRBJ1-4; D gene: NA; clone size: NA; CDR3 length: 14; V gene: TRBV29-1; CDR3 protein: CSAAVTSTNEKLFF; CDR3 DNA: TGCAGCGCGGCGGTTACCTCAACTAATGAAAAACTGTTTTTT
J gene: TRBJ2-5; D gene: NA; clone size: NA; CDR3 length: 16; V gene: TRBV7-9; CDR3 protein: CASRAKVESRQETQYF; CDR3 DNA: TGTGCCAGCAGGGCTAAGGTGGAAAGCCGTCAAGAGACCCAGTACTTC
J gene: TRBJ2-7; D gene: TRBD2; clone size: once; CDR3 length: 15; V gene: TRBV5-1; CDR3 protein: CASSLPAGGPDEQYF; CDR3 DNA: TGCGCCAGCAGCTTGCCCGCGGGGGGTCCGGACGAGCAGTACTTC
J gene: TRBJ2-7; D gene: NA; clone size: NA; CDR3 length: 17; V gene: TRBV3-1; CDR3 protein: CASSHSLVVNRAYEQYF; CDR3 DNA: TGTGCCAGCAGCCATTCCCTGGTTGTAAACAGGGCTTACGAGCAGTACTTC
J gene: TRBJ1-1; D gene: NA; clone size: NA; CDR3 length: 15; V gene: TRBV9; CDR3 protein: CASSETPSKNTEAFF; CDR3 DNA: TGTGCCAGCAGCGAGACTCCTAGCAAGAACACTGAAGCTTTCTTT
J gene: TRBJ1-5; D gene: TRBD1; clone size: NA; CDR3 length: 16; V gene: TRBV18; CDR3 protein: CASSPRTGDGNQPQHF; CDR3 DNA: TGTGCCAGCTCACCACGGACAGGGGACGGCAATCAGCCCCAGCATTTT
J gene: TRBJ2-7; D gene: NA; clone size: NA; CDR3 length: 13; V gene: TRBV7-2; CDR3 protein: CASSLAGRPEQYF; CDR3 DNA: TGTGCCAGCAGCTTAGCCGGGAGACCCGAGCAGTACTTC
J gene: TRBJ1-6; D gene: TRBD1; clone size: once; CDR3 length: 18; V gene: TRBV7-2; CDR3 protein: CASSSPGQARSYNSPLHF; CDR3 DNA: TGTGCCAGCAGCTCACCGGGACAGGCCCGATCCTATAATTCACCCCTCCACTTT
J gene: TRBJ2-5; D gene: NA; clone size: few; CDR3 length: 13; V gene: TRBV29-1; CDR3 protein: CSEGLADQETQYF; CDR3 DNA: TGCAGCGAAGGGCTTGCGGACCAAGAGACCCAGTACTTC
J gene: TRBJ1-1; D gene: NA; clone size: NA; CDR3 length: 13; V gene: TRBV20-1; CDR3 protein: CSARDSRNTEAFF; CDR3 DNA: TGCAGTGCTAGAGATTCACGAAACACTGAAGCTTTCTTT
J gene: TRBJ2-3; D gene: NA; clone size: few; CDR3 length: 11; V gene: TRBV5-5; CDR3 protein: CASRTVDTQYF; CDR3 DNA: TGTGCCAGCAGGACTGTAGATACGCAGTATTTT
J gene: TRBJ2-5; D gene: NA; clone size: few; CDR3 length: 13; V gene: TRBV9; CDR3 protein: CASSVQGPETQYF; CDR3 DNA: TGTGCCAGCAGCGTTCAGGGGCCGGAGACCCAGTACTTC
J gene: TRBJ1-2; D gene: NA; clone size: NA; CDR3 length: 11; V gene: TRBV18; CDR3 protein: CASSPDSGYTF; CDR3 DNA: TGTGCCAGCTCACCCGACTCTGGCTACACCTTC
J gene: TRBJ2-1; D gene: NA; clone size: NA; CDR3 length: 14; V gene: TRBV18; CDR3 protein: CASSDSLSYNEQFF; CDR3 DNA: TGTGCCAGCTCAGACTCGCTTTCATACAATGAGCAGTTCTTC
J gene: TRBJ2-7; D gene: NA; clone size: once; CDR3 length: 15; V gene: TRBV28; CDR3 protein: CASSPVRDRSYEQYF; CDR3 DNA: TGTGCCAGCAGTCCCGTTCGAGACAGATCCTACGAGCAGTACTTC
J gene: TRBJ2-5; D gene: NA; clone size: few; CDR3 length: 16; V gene: TRBV5-1; CDR3 protein: CASSLGPRAVQETQYF; CDR3 DNA: TGCGCCAGCAGCTTGGGGCCCAGAGCGGTCCAAGAGACCCAGTACTTC
J gene: TRBJ2-3; D gene: TRBD1; clone size: NA; CDR3 length: 15; V gene: TRBV10-1; CDR3 protein: CASSDGQGDRRYAYF; CDR3 DNA: TGCGCCAGCAGTGACGGGCAGGGGGACCGCAGATACGCGTATTTT
J gene: TRBJ2-7; D gene: NA; clone size: NA; CDR3 length: 13; V gene: TRBV20-1; CDR3 protein: CSAPGPKQSEQYF; CDR3 DNA: TGCAGTGCTCCAGGCCCGAAACAAAGCGAGCAGTACTTC
J gene: TRBJ1-5; D gene: NA; clone size: few; CDR3 length: 17; V gene: TRBV28; CDR3 protein: CASLQGSVLSSNQPQHF; CDR3 DNA: TGTGCCAGTTTACAGGGCTCCGTACTAAGTAGCAATCAGCCCCAGCATTTT
J gene: TRBJ2-7; D gene: TRBD2; clone size: NA; CDR3 length: 18; V gene: TRBV28; CDR3 protein: CASSASGSRQGFGDEQYF; CDR3 DNA: TGTGCCAGCAGTGCTAGCGGGAGCCGGCAGGGCTTTGGGGACGAGCAGTACTTC
J gene: TRBJ1-6; D gene: NA; clone size: NA; CDR3 length: 16; V gene: TRBV6-1; CDR3 protein: CASTRQPPGGNSPLHF; CDR3 DNA: TGTGCCAGCACGAGACAGCCGCCGGGGGGGAATTCACCCCTCCACTTT
J gene: TRBJ2-2; D gene: NA; clone size: once; CDR3 length: 14; V gene: TRBV6-5; CDR3 protein: CASTRGQNTGELFF; CDR3 DNA: TGTGCCAGCACGCGGGGGCAGAACACCGGGGAGCTGTTTTTT
J gene: TRBJ2-3; D gene: TRBD2; clone size: NA; CDR3 length: 14; V gene: TRBV6-1; CDR3 protein: CASKAGVIPDTQYF; CDR3 DNA: TGTGCCAGCAAAGCGGGAGTGATCCCAGATACGCAGTATTTT
J gene: TRBJ2-5; D gene: NA; clone size: NA; CDR3 length: 14; V gene: TRBV20-1; CDR3 protein: CSARDWGLQETQYF; CDR3 DNA: TGCAGTGCTAGAGATTGGGGACTCCAAGAGACCCAGTACTTC
J gene: TRBJ2-3; D gene: NA; clone size: NA; CDR3 length: 14; V gene: TRBV5-5; CDR3 protein: CASSLASVTDTQYF; CDR3 DNA: TGTGCCAGCAGCTTGGCTTCCGTTACAGATACGCAGTATTTT
J gene: TRBJ2-1; D gene: TRBD2; clone size: few; CDR3 length: 15; V gene: TRBV10-3; CDR3 protein: CAIWGGTPNDNEQFF; CDR3 DNA: TGTGCCATCTGGGGGGGGACTCCCAACGACAATGAGCAGTTCTTC
J gene: TRBJ1-1; D gene: NA; clone size: NA; CDR3 length: 13; V gene: TRBV5-1; CDR3 protein: CASRLGENTEAFF; CDR3 DNA: TGCGCCAGCAGATTAGGGGAGAACACTGAAGCTTTCTTT
J gene: TRBJ2-1; D gene: TRBD2; clone size: few; CDR3 length: 15; V gene: TRBV6-2/TRBV6-3; CDR3 protein: CASSPGTSRFNEQFF; CDR3 DNA: TGTGCCAGCAGCCCCGGGACTAGTCGTTTCAATGAGCAGTTCTTC
J gene: TRBJ2-7; D gene: NA; clone size: NA; CDR3 length: 13; V gene: TRBV24-1; CDR3 protein: CATSDREQVEQYF; CDR3 DNA: TGTGCCACCAGTGATAGGGAGCAGGTCGAGCAGTACTTC
J gene: TRBJ2-7; D gene: NA; clone size: NA; CDR3 length: 13; V gene: TRBV28; CDR3 protein: CASTRQLPYEQYF; CDR3 DNA: TGTGCCAGCACGCGGCAATTACCCTACGAGCAGTACTTC
J gene: TRBJ2-1; D gene: TRBD2; clone size: NA; CDR3 length: 16; V gene: TRBV24-1; CDR3 protein: CATSDLGAGELYEQFF; CDR3 DNA: TGTGCCACCAGTGATTTGGGAGCGGGAGAGCTTTATGAGCAGTTCTTC
J gene: TRBJ2-1; D gene: TRBD2; clone size: NA; CDR3 length: 17; V gene: TRBV10-3; CDR3 protein: CAISDGLAGSSYNEQFF; CDR3 DNA: TGTGCCATCAGTGACGGACTAGCGGGATCCTCCTACAATGAGCAGTTCTTC
J gene: TRBJ2-1; D gene: NA; clone size: NA; CDR3 length: 13; V gene: TRBV20-1; CDR3 protein: CSASPGLKNEQFF; CDR3 DNA: TGCAGTGCTAGCCCTGGACTAAAGAATGAGCAGTTCTTC
J gene: TRBJ2-1; D gene: NA; clone size: NA; CDR3 length: 19; V gene: TRBV11-2; CDR3 protein: CASSLVWRPQEVSYNEQFF; CDR3 DNA: TGTGCCAGCAGCTTAGTCTGGCGCCCTCAGGAGGTCTCCTACAATGAGCAGTTCTTC
J gene: TRBJ2-7; D gene: TRBD1; clone size: few; CDR3 length: 12; V gene: TRBV20-1; CDR3 protein: CSGSQGAYEQYF; CDR3 DNA: TGCAGTGGCTCCCAGGGGGCCTACGAGCAGTACTTC
J gene: TRBJ2-3; D gene: NA; clone size: once; CDR3 length: 15; V gene: TRBV21-1; CDR3 protein: CASSRGRRETDTQYF; CDR3 DNA: TGTGCCAGCAGCAGGGGCAGGCGGGAAACAGATACGCAGTATTTT
J gene: TRBJ1-1; D gene: NA; clone size: NA; CDR3 length: 12; V gene: TRBV6-5; CDR3 protein: CVSTTGNTEAFF; CDR3 DNA: TGTGTCAGCACGACAGGGAACACTGAAGCTTTCTTT
J gene: TRBJ2-4; D gene: NA; clone size: NA; CDR3 length: 18; V gene: TRBV21-1; CDR3 protein: CASSKVGLAENRGNIQYF; CDR3 DNA: TGTGCCAGCAGCAAAGTTGGACTAGCGGAGAACCGGGGAAACATTCAGTACTTC